Presented here are 27 T cell receptor beta chains from one specimen sequenced in a study of blood T cell repertoires in COVID-19. The protocol was immunoSEQ multiplex PCR, while the TCRdb copy is restricted to in-frame clones and leaves out a portion. Of about 220,000 clones listed, more than 70% are singletons. The specimen sequenced was peripheral blood. Every receptor here comes from a human donor in a cohort sampled during active COVID-19.

V usage is TRBV1 and J usage is TRBJ2-7; the tabulated D call, TRBD2, remains unverified against the DNA. TRBV1 corresponds to a pseudogene. The CDR3 has 20 residues. The CDR3 DNA follows: TGCACCAGCAGCCCACCGGGGTTACGCAGGGGGACTAGCGGGAGCGTCGAGCAGTACTTC. Protein: CTSSPPGLRRGTSGSVEQYF.

The V call is TRBV5-1, the J call TRBJ2-2, with unresolved D. Germline V gene data show CDR1 as SGHRS and CDR2 as YFSETQ. The V end lost 2 bases, the J end lost 1 base, and 12 bases lay between the germline ends. The CDR3 covers 16 residues. CDR3 residues: CASSFKETQNTGELFF. In nucleotides, the CDR3 is TGCGCCAGCAGCTTTAAGGAGACCCAGAACACCGGGGAGCTGTTTTTT.

This clone has ten or more counts. Here the CDR3 DNA reads TGTGCCAGCAGCTCACGATGGACAGGGAAAGAGACCCAGTACTTC. Its translation: CASSSRWTGKETQYF. The V call is TRBV7-2, the J call TRBJ2-5, with 8 bases that match TRBD1. The germline V gene has CDR1 SGHTA and CDR2 FQGNSA. Losses at the gene ends were 4 bases for V and 3 bases for J; bases not matched to a gene: 7. The CDR3 has 15 residues.

This sequence joins TRBV19 and TRBJ1-1; possible D gene TRBD1, 6 bases. Trimming left V 10 bases short and J 5 bases short, with 23 bases between. CDR3 length: 15 residues. In germline, CDR1 is LNHDA, CDR2 SQIVND (reference sequence). The DNA of the CDR3 is TGTGCCACCCGAGTGCGGTTGGGGGCAGAAACTGAAGCTTTCTTT. Translated, it gives CATRVRLGAETEAFF.

The DNA for the CDR3 is TGCGCCAGCAGCCAGAGGGCTGGGTACAATGAGCAGTTCTTC. This encodes CASSQRAGYNEQFF. The chain joins TRBV4-1 to TRBJ2-1; the D gene is possibly TRBD2 (5 bases). Between the trimmed V and J ends, which lost 3 bases and 4 bases, there was a span of 10 bases. From germline, CDR1 is MGHRA and CDR2 YSYEKL. The length of the CDR3 is 14 residues.

The chain links TRBV5-4 to TRBJ2-1; 8 bases align to TRBD1. The CDR3 is 15 residues long. Losses at the gene ends were 5 bases for V and 0 bases for J; bases not matched to a gene: 4. CDR1 is SGHNT and CDR2 is YYREEE in the germline V gene (reference sequence). In nucleotides, the CDR3 is TGTGCCAGCAGATATGACAGGGGCTCCTACAATGAGCAGTTCTTC. This encodes CASRYDRGSYNEQFF.

The chain couples TRBV29-1 to TRBJ1-1, with a possible D match to TRBD1 (5 bases). The ends were cut back, 7 bases at V and 3 bases at J, with 12 bases in the middle. Looked up from germline, CDR1 is SQVTM and CDR2 is ANQGSEA. CDR3 length: 12 amino acids. The CDR3 nucleotides are TGCAGCGCCAACGGAGGGGACACTGAAGCTTTCTTT. Protein sequence: CSANGGDTEAFF.

The genes are TRBV19 and TRBJ1-5, with D maybe TRBD1 (5 bases). Deletions cut 3 bases from V and 3 bases from J, with 12 bases between. Germline V CDR1 and CDR2: LNHDA, SQIVND (reference sequence). The length of the CDR3 is 15 residues. The chain's CDR3 is CASSISGGNNQPQHF. CDR3 nucleotides: TGTGCCAGTAGTATCTCGGGGGGGAACAATCAGCCCCAGCATTTT.

The chain carries TRBV7-2 and TRBJ1-4; tentative D call: TRBD1 (6 bases). The germline V gene encodes CDR1 SGHTA and CDR2 FQGNSA. Between the trimmed V and J ends, which lost 5 bases and 2 bases, there was a span of 12 bases. The CDR3 extends over 15 amino acids. CDR3 sequence reads: CASSATGSTNEKLFF. As DNA, the CDR3 is TGTGCCAGCAGCGCAACAGGGAGCACTAATGAAAAACTGTTTTTT.

This chain joins TRBV5-5 and TRBJ2-4; D possibly corresponds to TRBD1 (6 bases). V shed 1 base and J shed 3 bases, with 8 bases lying between them. Germline V gene sequence: CDR1 SGHKS, CDR2 YYEKEE (reference sequence). CDR3 length: 14 amino acids. The CDR3 DNA follows: TGTGCCAGCAGCTTGCCAGGGGTCAAAAACATTCAGTACTTC. The encoded protein is CASSLPGVKNIQYF.

This clone has only one observation. This chain links TRBV6-1 with TRBJ2-2; no clear D. The CDR3 totals 17 residues. V shed 3 bases and J shed 1 base, with 15 bases lying between them. CDR1 and CDR2 from the germline V gene are MNHNS and SASEGT. The CDR3 bases are TGTGCCAGCAGTGACCAGCCGTGGGCGCTGAACACCGGGGAGCTGTTTTTT. It encodes CASSDQPWALNTGELFF.

The chain carries TRBV6-5 and TRBJ1-1; TRBD1 aligns across 8 bases. The CDR3 has 13 amino acids. Germline CDR1 and CDR2: MNHEY and SVGAGI. With V trimmed by 6 bases and J by 5 bases, 5 bases remained unmatched. Written as DNA, the CDR3 is TGTGCCAGCAGGCCAGGGGGCGCTACTGAAGCTTTCTTT. This codes for CASRPGGATEAFF.

The chain is built from TRBV4-2 and TRBJ1-5; 8 bases line up with TRBD1. From germline, CDR1 is LGHNA and CDR2 YNFKEQ. This CDR3 is 14 amino acids long. With 4 bases clipped from V and 5 bases from J, the junction kept 4 bases outside the gene matches. The CDR3 sequence is CASSRDRKDQPQHF. CDR3 sequence (DNA): TGTGCCAGCAGCCGGGACAGGAAGGATCAGCCCCAGCATTTT.

The rearrangement links TRBV28 to TRBJ1-2; tentative D call: TRBD1 (5 bases). V was clipped by 6 bases and J by 2 bases, with 19 bases between them. From germline, CDR1 is MDHEN and CDR2 SYDVKM. This CDR3 is built from 16 residues. In DNA, the CDR3 is TGTGCCAGCAGCCGGGGGAACCCGAGTTTAAACTATGGCTACACCTTC. This sequence encodes CASSRGNPSLNYGYTF.

V usage is TRBV10-3 and J usage is TRBJ1-5; TRBD1 is a possible D gene (5 bases). V shed 0 bases and J shed 6 bases, with 15 bases lying between them. The germline gives CDR1 ENHRY, CDR2 SYGVKD. The CDR3 spans 16 residues. The CDR3 DNA is TGTGCCATCAGTGAGTCGGGGGGGTCAGGGATTCAGCCCCAGCATTTT. Amino acids: CAISESGGSGIQPQHF.

The chain links TRBV11-3 to TRBJ2-1, with D maybe TRBD2 (7 bases). From germline, CDR1 is SGHNT and CDR2 YENEEA. The V and J ends lost 5 bases and 5 bases respectively, with 16 bases between them. The CDR3 loop spans 15 amino acids. Here the CDR3 DNA reads TGTGCCAGCAGCCGAGGGGGGGGTCTCGACAATGAGCAGTTCTTC. As protein: CASSRGGGLDNEQFF.

This rearrangement joins TRBV27 to TRBJ2-5, with a weak D call TRBD1 (6 bases). The CDR3 contains 16 residues. The V gene's germline CDR1 is MNHEY and CDR2 SMNVEV (reference sequence). Trimming left V 0 bases short and J 13 bases short, with 24 bases between. Written as DNA, the CDR3 is TGTGCCAGCAGTTTATCGCCTATGGGGGCTAAGACTCAGCGGTACTTC. Protein product: CASSLSPMGAKTQRYF.

The chain employs TRBV19 and TRBJ1-5, with 8 bases that match TRBD1. The CDR3 extends over 15 amino acids. CDR1 LNHDA and CDR2 SQIVND come from the germline V gene (reference sequence). Losses at the gene ends were 5 bases for V and 2 bases for J; bases not matched to a gene: 5. The CDR3 nucleotides are TGTGCCAGTAGTGTACAGGGGGGAGGCAATCAGCCCCAGCATTTT. Its translation is CASSVQGGGNQPQHF.

The chain uses TRBV7-2 and TRBJ1-4, with D tentatively TRBD1 (5 bases). Between the trimmed V and J ends, which lost 1 base and 8 bases, there was a span of 14 bases. Germline CDR1 is SGHTA and CDR2 is FQGNSA. The CDR3 loop spans 15 amino acids. CDR3 nucleotide sequence: TGTGCCAGCAGCTTAGAGGCCTGGGGCCGCGAAAAACTGTTTTTT. Protein sequence: CASSLEAWGREKLFF.

This clone occurred a few times. The chain is built from TRBV4-1 and TRBJ2-3; 10 bases fit TRBD2. CDR3 length: 16 residues. With V trimmed by 3 bases and J by 2 bases, 5 bases remained unmatched. Germline assignment: CDR1 MGHRA and CDR2 YSYEKL. CDR3 nucleotide sequence: TGCGCCAGCAGCCAGGTAGCGGGGGGACTCACAGATACGCAGTATTTT. Protein product: CASSQVAGGLTDTQYF.

The chain couples TRBV20-1 to TRBJ2-1; possibly TRBD2 for D (5 bases). The CDR3 runs 14 residues. Trimming removed 3 bases at V and 4 bases at J, with 13 bases between. Germline loops: CDR1 DFQATT, CDR2 SNEGSKA (reference sequence). The CDR3 sequence: CSASPGVVYNEQFF. The CDR3 DNA reads TGCAGTGCTAGTCCCGGGGTAGTTTACAATGAGCAGTTCTTC.

This clone occurred once. The V and J genes are TRBV9 and TRBJ2-7; a weak D match, TRBD2 (5 bases). Germline CDR1 SGDLS, CDR2 YYNGEE. The CDR3 runs to 13 residues. Trimming left V 3 bases short and J 4 bases short, with 11 bases between. CDR3 amino acids: CASSAGRGYEQYF. The CDR3 DNA follows: TGTGCCAGCAGCGCGGGCCGGGGTTACGAGCAGTACTTC.

V gene TRBV5-1 combines with J gene TRBJ1-5; D gene uncertain. V lost 5 bases to trimming and J lost 2 bases, with 8 bases between them. Germline CDR1 and CDR2: SGHRS and YFSETQ. The CDR3 covers 13 residues. In DNA, the CDR3 is TGCGCCAGCAGATCCCAGGGCAATCAGCCCCAGCATTTT. As protein: CASRSQGNQPQHF.

The J gene is TRBJ1-6, the V gene TRBV19, with 8 bases aligning to TRBD1. Trimming removed 5 bases from V and 7 bases from J; junction bases left unmatched: 1. Germline assignment: CDR1 LNHDA and CDR2 SQIVND (reference sequence). The CDR3 extends over 13 amino acids. Here the CDR3 DNA reads TGTGCCAGTAGTGGACAGGGCAATTCACCCCTCCACTTT. Translating it yields CASSGQGNSPLHF.

V gene TRBV2 combines with J gene TRBJ2-1, with 8 positions matching TRBD1. V lost 5 bases to trimming and J lost 8 bases; unmatched junction nucleotides: 5. Germline V gene data show CDR1 as SNHLY and CDR2 as FYNNEI. The CDR3 covers 13 residues. In DNA, the CDR3 is TGTGCCAGCAGTCCCCTGGGACAGGATGAGCAGTTCTTC. This gives the protein CASSPLGQDEQFF.

The chain uses TRBV7-2 and TRBJ2-3, with 9 bases aligning to TRBD2. Germline V gene sequence: CDR1 SGHTA, CDR2 FQGNSA. The CDR3 length is 16 residues. The J segment lost 4 bases and the V segment lost 5 bases, leaving 10 bases of the junction unmatched. The CDR3 coding sequence is TGTGCCAGCAGCCCCCCGGGACTAGCAATGGCAGATACGCAGTATTTT. It specifies CASSPPGLAMADTQYF.

The V call is TRBV10-3, the J call TRBJ2-2, with TRBD1 identical over 7 bases. The CDR3 consists of 13 residues. Trimming at V came to 10 bases and at J to 3 bases, leaving 5 bases not matched to a gene. Germline V CDR1 and CDR2: ENHRY, SYGVKD. CDR3 in amino acids: CANRDSYTGELFF. Written as DNA, the CDR3 is TGTGCCAACCGGGACAGTTACACCGGGGAGCTGTTTTTT.